These 9 T cell receptor beta chains were sequenced from one sample in a study of cytomegalovirus exposure and HLA in healthy donors. Primers included in the PCR were 60 Vbeta and 13 Jbeta primers. Using immunoSEQ multiplex PCR, the repertoire was profiled, and TCRdb retains in-frame clones only, with some absent. The data contain about 240,000 clones, 81% of them singletons. Material: PBMCs. The receptor set was obtained from a woman aged 60 to 75 in good health and CMV-seropositive.

The chain uses TRBV5-4 and TRBJ1-2; 8 nucleotides match TRBD1. Germline CDR1 SGHNT, CDR2 YYREEE (reference sequence). This CDR3 is built from 15 residues. The ends lost 4 bases at V and 2 bases at J; junction bases unmatched: 7. The CDR3 DNA sequence: TGTGCCAGCAGCAAGGACAGGGCGAAAAACTATGGCTACACCTTC. This gives the protein CASSKDRAKNYGYTF.

This clone occurred once. The chain couples TRBV11-2 to TRBJ2-7; 13 bases align to TRBD2. J gave up 4 bases and V 5 bases, and 11 bases lay outside the gene matches. This CDR3 is built from 17 residues. The germline V gene encodes CDR1 SGHAT and CDR2 FQNNGV. The CDR3 spells CASSITPGLAGKYEQYF. For the CDR3, the DNA is TGTGCCAGCAGCATTACTCCGGGACTAGCGGGGAAGTACGAGCAGTACTTC.

Comment on this clone: At one boundary the junction diverges from the germline segment, which might be a read error. The J gene is TRBJ1-2, the V gene TRBV5-6; TRBD1 matches 7 bases. Germline CDR1 SGHDT, CDR2 YYEEEE. The CDR3 has 11 amino acids. CDR3 sequence (DNA): TGTGCCAGCAGCTTTACGACAGGGCGTTCCTTC. It translates to CASSFTTGRSF.

This clone has just one count. In nucleotides, the CDR3 is TGTGCCAGCAGTGCTCCAACGGGGACCAACGTCCTGACTTTC. It codes for CASSAPTGTNVLTF. The rearrangement joins TRBV2 to TRBJ2-6; tentative D call: TRBD2 (5 bases). Germline CDR1 is SNHLY and CDR2 is FYNNEI. The CDR3 covers 14 residues. V shed 4 bases and J shed 8 bases, with 12 bases lying between them.

The CDR3 DNA reads as TGTGCCAGCAGCTGGCAGGGACAGGGATACGAGCAGTACTTC. Protein sequence: CASSWQGQGYEQYF. The chain couples TRBV7-9 to TRBJ2-7, with 9 bases aligning to TRBD1. Looked up from germline, CDR1 is SEHNR and CDR2 is FQNEAQ (reference sequence). This CDR3 is built from 14 residues. V lost 4 bases to trimming and J lost 4 bases; unmatched junction nucleotides: 5. Complete variable domain (other parts from reference TRBV7-9 and TRBJ2-7): DTGVSQNPRHKITKRGQNVTFRCDPISEHNRLYWYRQTLGQGPEFLTYFQNEAQLEKSRLLSDRFSAERPKGSFSTLEIQRTEQGDSAMYLCASSWQGQGYEQYFGPGTRLTVT.

The rearrangement links TRBV7-6 to TRBJ2-7; possibly TRBD1 for D (6 bases). The CDR3 spans 13 residues. V was shortened by 2 bases and J by 5 bases, with 10 bases between the two germline ends. CDR1 is SGHVS and CDR2 is FNYEAQ in the germline V gene. CDR3 sequence reads: CASSLLQGNEQYF. The CDR3 DNA follows: TGTGCCAGCAGCTTACTACAGGGAAACGAGCAGTACTTC.

The chain recombines TRBV7-9 with TRBJ1-2; TRBD1 matches 7 bases. This CDR3 has 13 residues. Germline CDR1 is SEHNR and CDR2 is FQNEAQ (reference sequence). J lost 4 bases, V lost 5 bases, and 4 bases had no gene match. CDR3 in amino acids: CASSATGFYGYTF. The CDR3 DNA sequence: TGTGCCAGCAGCGCGACAGGGTTCTATGGCTACACCTTC.

The CDR3 sequence is CASRYSPGPSSYEQYF. In DNA form, the CDR3 reads TGTGCCAGCAGGTACAGCCCAGGGCCCTCCTCCTACGAGCAGTACTTC. V is TRBV28 and J is TRBJ2-7; TRBD1 is a possible D gene (5 bases). Trimming removed 6 bases at V and 0 bases at J, with 18 bases between. Germline V CDR1 and CDR2: MDHEN, SYDVKM. The CDR3 consists of 16 residues.

The gene calls are TRBV28 and TRBJ2-1; 12 bases line up with TRBD2. CDR1 MDHEN and CDR2 SYDVKM come from the germline V gene. The CDR3 has 16 amino acids. The trim removed 5 bases at V and 0 bases at J, leaving 2 bases unmatched. The CDR3 here is CASSTTSGSSYNEQFF. CDR3 sequence (DNA): TGTGCCAGCAGTACGACTAGCGGGAGCTCCTACAATGAGCAGTTCTTC.